Below are 15 T cell receptor beta chains sequenced from a single sample in a study of shared clonotypes between healthy human individuals. TCRdb's table, derived via immunoSEQ multiplex PCR, lists solely in-frame clones and lacks some. The table has a few hundred thousand clones, 70% to 80% seen once. Sequenced material: PBMCs. These receptors originate from a woman in her 40s in good health. Some clones in this sample may be carry-over from other donors' samples.

The V gene is TRBV6-1, the J gene TRBJ1-1, with D possibly matching TRBD1 (6 bases). The germline CDR1 and CDR2 sequences are MNHNS and SASEGT. The CDR3 sequence is 13 residues long. Between the trimmed V and J ends, which lost 3 bases and 5 bases, there was a span of 10 bases. Here the CDR3 DNA reads TGTGCCAGCAGTGATAGGGGGGGTACTGAAGCTTTCTTT. Translating gives CASSDRGGTEAFF.

This clone was detected a few times. The chain couples TRBV19 to TRBJ2-6; 7 nucleotides line up with TRBD1. Germline lookup yields CDR1 LNHDA and CDR2 SQIVND (reference sequence). The CDR3 contains 18 residues. J was trimmed by 2 bases and V by 5 bases; bases with no gene match: 12. The CDR3 DNA sequence: TGTGCCAGTAGTGCCCTGACAGGGACCGGAGCTGGGGCCAACGTCCTGACTTTC. This sequence encodes CASSALTGTGAGANVLTF.

The chain recombines TRBV9 with TRBJ1-6, with 7 bases aligning to TRBD1. J gave up 7 bases and V 3 bases, and 13 bases lay outside the gene matches. Looked up from germline, CDR1 is SGDLS and CDR2 is YYNGEE. The CDR3 covers 17 residues. The CDR3 here is CASSAWPSGTDNSPLHF. CDR3 DNA: TGTGCCAGCAGCGCCTGGCCTTCCGGGACAGACAATTCACCCCTCCACTTT.

V gene TRBV9 combines with J gene TRBJ1-3; D unclear. V was pared by 0 bases and J by 0 bases, with 7 bases between. The germline V gene has CDR1 SGDLS and CDR2 YYNGEE. The CDR3 contains 15 residues. As DNA, the CDR3 is TGTGCCAGCAGCGTAGAGGGAGCCTCTGGAAACACCATATATTTT. Its protein is CASSVEGASGNTIYF. Complete variable domain (other parts from reference TRBV9 and TRBJ1-3): DSGVTQTPKHLITATGQRVTLRCSPRSGDLSVYWYQQSLDQGLQFLIQYYNGEERAKGNILERFSAQQFPDLHSELNLSSLELGDSALYFCASSVEGASGNTIYFGEGSWLTVV.

This clone was observed a handful of times. As DNA, the CDR3 is TGTGCCAGCAGTTTAGCACAGGAAGCTTTCTTT. Protein sequence: CASSLAQEAFF. This rearrangement joins TRBV28 to TRBJ1-1; no definite D call. Per the germline V gene, CDR1 is MDHEN and CDR2 is SYDVKM. V shed 2 bases and J shed 8 bases, with 6 bases lying between them. There are 11 residues in the CDR3.

This clone was seen only once. The rearrangement joins TRBV19 to TRBJ1-1, with 8 bases fitting TRBD1. Germline loops: CDR1 LNHDA, CDR2 SQIVND (reference sequence). This CDR3 comprises 13 residues. The V and J ends lost 6 bases and 6 bases, in that order; junction bases with no gene match: 6. In nucleotides, the CDR3 is TGTGCCAGTAGAAGGGACAGGAGACCTGAAGCTTTCTTT. This encodes CASRRDRRPEAFF.

V and J are TRBV29-1 and TRBJ2-7, with 12 bases lining up with TRBD2. Trimming at V came to 4 bases and at J to 4 bases, leaving 14 bases not matched to a gene. Per the germline V gene, CDR1 is SQVTM and CDR2 is ANQGSEA. The CDR3 has 17 amino acids. The CDR3 DNA is TGCAGCGTTGTTTTTAGCTCTAGCGGGAGGGCCGATTACGAGCAGTACTTC. Protein: CSVVFSSSGRADYEQYF.

The CDR3 region has the DNA TGTGCCAGTAGTATGCGGGGCGAGACTGAAGCTTTCTTT. It specifies CASSMRGETEAFF. This rearrangement joins TRBV19 to TRBJ1-1; TRBD1 is a possible D gene (5 bases). V lost 3 bases, J lost 5 bases, and 10 bases lay in between. The CDR3 is 13 amino acids. Germline lookup yields CDR1 LNHDA and CDR2 SQIVND (reference sequence).

The genes are TRBV5-1 and TRBJ2-5; D is ambiguous. CDR1 SGHRS and CDR2 YFSETQ come from the germline V gene. With 4 bases removed from V and 4 bases from J, the gap between germline ends came to 14 bases. The CDR3 loop spans 14 amino acids. The CDR3 DNA sequence: TGCGCCAGCAGCGACGGAGTGGGTTCAGAGACCCAGTACTTC. Translating gives CASSDGVGSETQYF.

V gene TRBV7-9 combines with J gene TRBJ1-2, with 7 nucleotides matching TRBD1. The CDR3 is 16 amino acids. Germline V CDR1 and CDR2: SEHNR, FQNEAQ (reference sequence). J gave up 0 bases and V 3 bases, and 7 bases lay outside the gene matches. The CDR3 coding sequence is TGTGCCAGCAGCTTTAAGGCCGGGACAGCTAACTATGGCTACACCTTC. Amino acid sequence: CASSFKAGTANYGYTF.

The chain has TRBV29-1 and TRBJ2-2; unclear D gene. V dropped 6 bases and J dropped 6 bases, with 11 bases sitting between them. Per germline, CDR1 SQVTM and CDR2 ANQGSEA. CDR3 size: 12 residues. The CDR3: CSVLKLSGELFF. Written as DNA, the CDR3 is TGCAGCGTCCTAAAGCTTTCCGGGGAGCTGTTTTTT.

The chain uses TRBV6-1 and TRBJ1-2, with D hard to call. Germline V gene sequence: CDR1 MNHNS, CDR2 SASEGT. Deletions cut 3 bases from V and 5 bases from J, with 7 bases between. This CDR3 comprises 12 residues. As DNA, the CDR3 is TGTGCCAGCAGTGACTGGAGTTATGGCTACACCTTC. Translation gives CASSDWSYGYTF.

This clone was seen only a few times. The gene calls are TRBV4-3 and TRBJ2-7; D not resolved. Trimming left V 1 base short and J 2 bases short, with 9 bases between. This CDR3 region has 14 residues. Germline loops: CDR1 LGHNA, CDR2 YSLEER. The CDR3 DNA is TGCGCCAGCAGCCAAGTACTGGGGACCTACGAGCAGTACTTC. Its protein is CASSQVLGTYEQYF.

This clone was counted only a few times. In nucleotides, the CDR3 is TGCGCCAGCAGCCCGGGACTGAACACTGAAGCTTTCTTT. Translated, it gives CASSPGLNTEAFF. The rearrangement joins TRBV10-1 to TRBJ1-1, with a tentative D call TRBD1 (5 bases). Germline lookup yields CDR1 WNHNN and CDR2 SYGVQD (reference sequence). With 6 bases removed from V and 0 bases from J, the gap between germline ends came to 8 bases. The CDR3 consists of 13 residues.

This rearrangement joins TRBV28 to TRBJ2-5; 8 nucleotides match TRBD2. J was trimmed by 5 bases and V by 4 bases; bases with no gene match: 12. Germline V gene sequence: CDR1 MDHEN, CDR2 SYDVKM. This CDR3 spans 16 amino acids. CDR3 DNA: TGTGCCAGCAGTTCTGGGACTAGGTCTGCCCAGGAGACCCAGTACTTC. It translates to CASSSGTRSAQETQYF.